Described below is a single T cell receptor beta chain sequence and its context. The CDR3 is 16 amino acids. Germline V lookup: CDR1 SGDLS, CDR2 YYNGEE. V dropped 3 bases and J dropped 8; count of bases not matched to a gene: 7. This entry comes from a study of blood T cell repertoires in COVID-19. About the study: Samples taken during acute and convalescent COVID-19 were collected in the United States, Italy and Spain. From T cells, B-cell-depleted T cells, or PBMCs came the material, which was cDNA or gDNA.

Original processing methods: Cell counts per sample came from amplifying reference gene primers. The method was immunoSEQ multiplex PCR; TCRdb's version includes in-frame clones alone and lacks a portion of them. V and J calls and clone size are copied from that table; D and trimming were computed from the DNA. This table holds approximately 350,000 clones, 89% found once. Sequences were obtained from peripheral blood. The sequence derives from a man in his forties with acute or convalescent COVID-19. J is TRBJ2-1 and V is TRBV9; TRBD2 aligns across 14 bases. The DNA of the CDR3 is TGTGCCAGCAGCGAATCCGGGACTAGCGGGAGAGATGAGCAGTTCTTC. Its translation is CASSESGTSGRDEQFF.